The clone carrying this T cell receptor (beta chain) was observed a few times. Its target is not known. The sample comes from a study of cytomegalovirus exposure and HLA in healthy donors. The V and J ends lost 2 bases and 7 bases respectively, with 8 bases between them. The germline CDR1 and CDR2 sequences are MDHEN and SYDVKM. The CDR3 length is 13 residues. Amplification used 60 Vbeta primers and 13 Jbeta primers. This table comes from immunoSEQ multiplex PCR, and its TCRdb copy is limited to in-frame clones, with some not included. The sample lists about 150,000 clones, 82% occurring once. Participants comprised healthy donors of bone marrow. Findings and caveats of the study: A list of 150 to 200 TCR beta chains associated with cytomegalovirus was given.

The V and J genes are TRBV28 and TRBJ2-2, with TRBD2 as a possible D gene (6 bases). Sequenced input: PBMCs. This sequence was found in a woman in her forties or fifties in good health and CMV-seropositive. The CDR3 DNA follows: TGTGCCAGCAGTTTACTCGGGGGCGGGGAGCTGTTTTTT. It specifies CASSLLGGGELFF. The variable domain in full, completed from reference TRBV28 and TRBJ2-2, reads DVKVTQSSRYLVKRTGEKVFLECVQDMDHENMFWYRQDPGLGLRLIYFSYDVKMKEKGDIPEGYSVSREKKERFSLILESASTNQTSMYLCASSLLGGGELFFGEGSRLTVL.